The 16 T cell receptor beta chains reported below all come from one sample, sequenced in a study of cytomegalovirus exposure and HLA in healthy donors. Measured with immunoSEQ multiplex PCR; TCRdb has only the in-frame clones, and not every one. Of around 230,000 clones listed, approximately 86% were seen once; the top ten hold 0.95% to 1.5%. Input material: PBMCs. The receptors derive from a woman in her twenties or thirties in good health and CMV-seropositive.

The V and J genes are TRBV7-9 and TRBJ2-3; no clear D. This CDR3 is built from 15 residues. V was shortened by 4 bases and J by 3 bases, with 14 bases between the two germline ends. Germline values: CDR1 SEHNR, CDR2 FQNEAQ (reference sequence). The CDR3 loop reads CASSSVHYLTDTQYF. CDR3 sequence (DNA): TGTGCCAGCAGCTCTGTTCACTACTTGACAGATACGCAGTATTTT.

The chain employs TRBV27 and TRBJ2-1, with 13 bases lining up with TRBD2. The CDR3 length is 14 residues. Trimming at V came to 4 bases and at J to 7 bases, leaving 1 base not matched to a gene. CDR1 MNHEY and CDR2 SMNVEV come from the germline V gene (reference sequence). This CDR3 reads CASSSLAGGNEQFF. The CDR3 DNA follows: TGTGCCAGCAGTTCACTAGCGGGAGGGAATGAGCAGTTCTTC.

The CDR3 DNA follows: TGTGCCAGCAGTTCACGCGGAAGCCCTTACAATGAGCAGTTCTTC. Translating gives CASSSRGSPYNEQFF. The chain recombines TRBV6-5 with TRBJ2-1; D unresolved. V was trimmed by 4 bases and J by 4 bases, leaving 14 bases between them. Germline CDR1 and CDR2: MNHEY and SVGAGI. This CDR3 has 15 amino acids.

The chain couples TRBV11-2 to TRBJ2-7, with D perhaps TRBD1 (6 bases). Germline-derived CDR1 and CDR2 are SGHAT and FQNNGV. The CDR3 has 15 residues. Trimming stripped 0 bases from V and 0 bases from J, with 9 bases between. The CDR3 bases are TGTGCCAGCAGCTTAGATCAGGGGTCCTCCTACGAGCAGTACTTC. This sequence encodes CASSLDQGSSYEQYF.

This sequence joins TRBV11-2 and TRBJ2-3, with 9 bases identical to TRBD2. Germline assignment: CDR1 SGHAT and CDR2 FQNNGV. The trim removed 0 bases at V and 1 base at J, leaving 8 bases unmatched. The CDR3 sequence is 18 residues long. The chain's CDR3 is CASSLDTPASGGTDTQYF. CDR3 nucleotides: TGTGCCAGCAGCTTAGATACCCCCGCTAGCGGGGGCACAGATACGCAGTATTTT.

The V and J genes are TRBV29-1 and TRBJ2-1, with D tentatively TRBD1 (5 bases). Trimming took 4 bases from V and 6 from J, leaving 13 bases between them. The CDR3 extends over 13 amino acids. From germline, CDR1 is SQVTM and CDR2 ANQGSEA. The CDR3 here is CSVGAGIGNEQFF. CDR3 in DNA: TGCAGCGTTGGGGCAGGGATCGGCAATGAGCAGTTCTTC.

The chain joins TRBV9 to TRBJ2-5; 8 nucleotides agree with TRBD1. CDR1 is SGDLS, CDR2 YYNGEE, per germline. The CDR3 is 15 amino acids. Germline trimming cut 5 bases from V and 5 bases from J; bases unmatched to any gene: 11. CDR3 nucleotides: TGTGCCAGCAGTCTTTCCAGGGGGCTAGCGGAGACCCAGTACTTC. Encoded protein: CASSLSRGLAETQYF.

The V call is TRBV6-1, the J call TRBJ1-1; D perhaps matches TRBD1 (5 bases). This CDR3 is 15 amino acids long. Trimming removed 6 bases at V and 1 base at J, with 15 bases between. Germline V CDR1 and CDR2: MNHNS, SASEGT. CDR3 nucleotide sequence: TGTGCCAGCAGACTTCGGACACCCTCGAACACTGAAGCTTTCTTT. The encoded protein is CASRLRTPSNTEAFF.

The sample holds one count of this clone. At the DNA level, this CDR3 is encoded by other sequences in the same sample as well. The CDR3 region is CASSVATGGYEQYF. The CDR3 DNA is TGTGCCAGCAGCGTAGCGACAGGGGGCTACGAGCAGTACTTC. V usage is TRBV9 and J usage is TRBJ2-7; 9 positions agree with TRBD1. Trimming cost V 0 bases and J 3 bases; bases outside gene matches: 1. In germline, CDR1 is SGDLS, CDR2 YYNGEE. The CDR3 is 14 amino acids.

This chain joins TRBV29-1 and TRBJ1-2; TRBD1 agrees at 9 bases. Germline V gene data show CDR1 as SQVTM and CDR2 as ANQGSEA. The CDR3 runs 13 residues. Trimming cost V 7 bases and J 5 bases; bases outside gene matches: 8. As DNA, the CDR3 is TGCAGCGGCGGGACAGGGAGAGATTATGGCTACACCTTC. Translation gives CSGGTGRDYGYTF.

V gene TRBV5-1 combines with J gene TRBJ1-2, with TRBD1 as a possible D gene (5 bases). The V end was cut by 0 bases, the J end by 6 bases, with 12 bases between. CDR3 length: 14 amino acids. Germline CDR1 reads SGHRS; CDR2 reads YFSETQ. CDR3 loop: CASSLVAGGDGYTF. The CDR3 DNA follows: TGCGCCAGCAGCTTGGTGGCGGGGGGAGATGGCTACACCTTC.

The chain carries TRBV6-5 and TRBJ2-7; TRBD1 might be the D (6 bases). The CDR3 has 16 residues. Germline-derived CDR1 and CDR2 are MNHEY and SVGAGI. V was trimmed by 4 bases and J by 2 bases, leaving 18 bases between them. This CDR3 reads CASSSYWTASPYEQYF. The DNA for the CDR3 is TGTGCCAGCAGTTCCTACTGGACAGCCTCCCCCTACGAGCAGTACTTC.

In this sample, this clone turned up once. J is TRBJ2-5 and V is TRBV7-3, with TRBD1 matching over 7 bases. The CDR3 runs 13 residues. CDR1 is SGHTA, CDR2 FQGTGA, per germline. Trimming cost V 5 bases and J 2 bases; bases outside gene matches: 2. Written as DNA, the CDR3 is TGTGCCAGCAGCCGGGGACAGCAAGAGACCCAGTACTTC. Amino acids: CASSRGQQETQYF.

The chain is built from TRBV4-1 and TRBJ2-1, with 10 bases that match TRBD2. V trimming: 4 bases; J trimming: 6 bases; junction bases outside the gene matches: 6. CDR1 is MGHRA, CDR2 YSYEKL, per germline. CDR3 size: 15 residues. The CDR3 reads CASSRRLAGANEQFF. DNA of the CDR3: TGCGCCAGCAGCCGCAGGCTAGCGGGAGCCAATGAGCAGTTCTTC.

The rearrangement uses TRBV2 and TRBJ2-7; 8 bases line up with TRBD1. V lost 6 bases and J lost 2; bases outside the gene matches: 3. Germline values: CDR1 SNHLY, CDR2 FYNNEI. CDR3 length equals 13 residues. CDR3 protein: CASRVTGAYEQYF. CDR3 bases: TGTGCCAGCAGGGTGACAGGGGCCTACGAGCAGTACTTC.

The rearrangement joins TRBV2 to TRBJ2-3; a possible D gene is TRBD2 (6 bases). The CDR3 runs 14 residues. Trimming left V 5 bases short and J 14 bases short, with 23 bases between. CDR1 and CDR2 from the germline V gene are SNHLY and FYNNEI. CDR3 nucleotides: TGTGCCAGCAGTCCCGGGGGATGGACTACCCGCCGGTATTTT. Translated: CASSPGGWTTRRYF.